This TCR beta chain was captured in a study of shared clonotypes between healthy human individuals. The germline gives CDR1 MRHNA, CDR2 SNTAGT. V was pared by 4 bases and J by 4 bases, with 7 bases between. This CDR3 has 13 residues. Libraries were prepared by immunoSEQ multiplex PCR; TCRdb keeps only in-frame clonotypes and omits some of them. The sample contains about 600,000 clones, 97% of which appear only once. The clonotype was recovered from a woman in her twenties or thirties in good health. Sequenced material: naive CD4+ T cells sorted from blood. Subset specified: CD45RA+ positively selected. The V call is TRBV6-4, the J call TRBJ2-2; the D gene is possibly TRBD2 (6 bases). CDR3 loop: CASSGSGTGELFF. CDR3 DNA: TGTGCCAGCAGTGGTAGCGGCACCGGGGAGCTGTTTTTT.